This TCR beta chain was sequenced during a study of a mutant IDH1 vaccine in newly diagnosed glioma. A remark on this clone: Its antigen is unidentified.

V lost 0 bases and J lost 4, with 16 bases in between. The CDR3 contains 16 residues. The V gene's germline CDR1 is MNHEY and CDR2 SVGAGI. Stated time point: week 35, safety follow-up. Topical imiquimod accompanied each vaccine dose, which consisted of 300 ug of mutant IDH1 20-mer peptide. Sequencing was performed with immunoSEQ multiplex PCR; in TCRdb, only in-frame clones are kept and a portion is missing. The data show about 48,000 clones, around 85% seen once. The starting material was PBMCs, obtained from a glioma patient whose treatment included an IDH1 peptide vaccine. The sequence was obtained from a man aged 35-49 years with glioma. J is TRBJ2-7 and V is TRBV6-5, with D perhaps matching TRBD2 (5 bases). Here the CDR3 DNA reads TGTGCCAGCAGTTACTCGATGACGGGGTCAGGTTACGAGCAGTACTTC. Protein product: CASSYSMTGSGYEQYF.